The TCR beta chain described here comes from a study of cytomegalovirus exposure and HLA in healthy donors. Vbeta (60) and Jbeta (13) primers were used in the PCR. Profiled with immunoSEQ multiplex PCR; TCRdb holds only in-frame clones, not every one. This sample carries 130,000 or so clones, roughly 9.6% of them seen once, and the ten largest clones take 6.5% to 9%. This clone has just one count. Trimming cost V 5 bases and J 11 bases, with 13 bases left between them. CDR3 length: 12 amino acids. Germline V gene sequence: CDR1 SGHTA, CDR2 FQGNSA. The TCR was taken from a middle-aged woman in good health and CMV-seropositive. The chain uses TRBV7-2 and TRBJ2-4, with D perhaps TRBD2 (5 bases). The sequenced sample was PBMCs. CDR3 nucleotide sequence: TGTGCCAGCAGCCCCGGACTCCCGTTTCAGTACTTC. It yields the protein CASSPGLPFQYF.